One sample yielded the 7 T cell receptor beta chains listed below, sequenced in a study of T cell responses to AZD1222 COVID-19 vaccine. Assay used: immunoSEQ multiplex PCR; TCRdb lists only in-frame clones, some missing. The table lists about 130,000 clones, 80% to 90% of them singletons. Sequences were derived from peripheral blood, sampled 28 days after the second AZD1222 dose. The receptor set was obtained from an adult who received the AZD1222 COVID-19 vaccine.

V and J are TRBV7-6 and TRBJ2-1; 11 bases agree with TRBD2. The CDR3 extends over 14 amino acids. The J segment lost 5 bases and the V segment lost 3 bases, leaving 0 bases of the junction unmatched. CDR1 and CDR2 (germline): SGHVS, FNYEAQ. CDR3 sequence (DNA): TGTGCCAGCAGCTTTAGCGGGGGGGACAATGAGCAGTTCTTC. This sequence encodes CASSFSGGDNEQFF.

The chain carries TRBV19 and TRBJ1-2; TRBD1 is a possible D gene (5 bases). V lost 1 base to trimming and J lost 3 bases, with 6 bases between them. Germline CDR1 and CDR2: LNHDA and SQIVND (reference sequence). The CDR3 runs 13 residues. The CDR3, as DNA: TGTGCCAGTAGTATAGGCAGGGACTATGGCTACACCTTC. It codes for CASSIGRDYGYTF.

The count of this clone is one. The chain has TRBV5-6 and TRBJ1-2, with TRBD1 as a possible D gene (5 bases). This CDR3 comprises 13 residues. Trimming cost V 4 bases and J 2 bases, with 9 bases left between them. Per the germline V gene, CDR1 is SGHDT and CDR2 is YYEEEE. The CDR3 protein is CASSPQENYGYTF. Here the CDR3 DNA reads TGTGCCAGCAGCCCACAGGAAAACTATGGCTACACCTTC.

The V gene is TRBV20-1, the J gene TRBJ2-1, with no clear D. The CDR3 loop spans 11 amino acids. V was shortened by 0 bases and J by 6 bases, with 3 bases between the two germline ends. Germline-derived CDR1 and CDR2 are DFQATT and SNEGSKA (reference sequence). CDR3: CSARDPNEQFF. The CDR3 coding sequence is TGCAGTGCTAGAGACCCCAATGAGCAGTTCTTC.

V usage is TRBV27 and J usage is TRBJ1-1; 8 bases align to TRBD1. The germline V gene has CDR1 MNHEY and CDR2 SMNVEV (reference sequence). The CDR3 has 13 residues. The trim removed 5 bases at V and 10 bases at J, leaving 9 bases unmatched. The CDR3: CASSPLRGQGAFF. CDR3 sequence (DNA): TGTGCCAGCAGTCCTCTCAGGGGGCAGGGAGCTTTCTTT.

A single count supports this clone. This chain links TRBV19 with TRBJ1-5; D call uncertain. There are 12 residues in the CDR3. V lost 0 bases, J lost 5 bases, and 2 bases lay in between. CDR1 is LNHDA, CDR2 SQIVND, per germline (reference sequence). The CDR3 DNA is TGTGCCAGTAGTATAGAATATCAGCCCCAGCATTTT. It yields the protein CASSIEYQPQHF.

The V and J genes are TRBV10-2 and TRBJ2-2; 11 bases fit TRBD2. Germline CDR1 WSHSY, CDR2 SAAADI. The CDR3 is 20 residues long. V lost 3 bases to trimming and J lost 5 bases; unmatched junction nucleotides: 17. DNA of the CDR3: TGCGCCAGCAGTGATCCGGGACTAGCGGTCCCTCGATCGGGGACCGGGGAGCTGTTTTTT. Its protein is CASSDPGLAVPRSGTGELFF.